The 22 T cell receptor beta chains given below trace back to one sample, sequenced in a study of vaccination and CD4 T cells after COVID-19. The Oncomine TCR Beta short-read assay was applied to DNA of cultured CD4+ T cells. One entry per CDR3 protein results from TCRdb running MiXCR on the PCR reads. The table lists about 7,100 distinct CDR3 sequences, around 62% of them singletons, with 25% to 30% in the top ten. No cognate antigen is known for these TCRs. Treatment meaning: approximately 9-day PBMC culture with coronavirus spike peptide pools or control peptides (ViraFEST assay). Input material: CD4+ T cells from blood, cultured in vitro. Receptor source: a human donor who had recovered from COVID-19.

V and J are TRBV5-8 and TRBJ2-3; D unclear. This CDR3 region has 12 residues. The ends were cut back, 2 bases at V and 6 bases at J, with 7 bases in the middle. Germline V gene sequence: CDR1 SGHTS, CDR2 YDEGEE. The CDR3 sequence: CASSLTVDTQYF. The CDR3 bases are TGTGCCAGCAGCTTAACTGTTGATACGCAGTATTTT.

The chain uses TRBV2 and TRBJ2-1; D tentatively reads TRBD1 or TRBD2 (5 bases each). V lost 8 bases to trimming and J lost 6 bases, with 5 bases between them. The CDR3 extends over 10 amino acids. Looked up from germline, CDR1 is SNHLY and CDR2 is FYNNEI. The CDR3 sequence is CASGGNEQFF. CDR3 in DNA: TGTGCCAGCGGGGGCAATGAGCAGTTCTTC. The whole variable domain, filled in from reference TRBV2 and TRBJ2-1, reads EPEVTQTPSHQVTQMGQEVILRCVPISNHLYFYWYRQILGQKVEFLVSFYNNEISEKSEIFDDQFSVERPDGSNFTLKIRSTKLEDSAMYFCASGGNEQFFGPGTRLTVL.

V usage is TRBV11-2 and J usage is TRBJ2-3; TRBD1 or TRBD2 may be the D gene (5 bases each). The CDR3 loop spans 17 amino acids. Germline CDR1 reads SGHAT; CDR2 reads FQNNGV. V was trimmed by 5 bases and J by 3 bases, leaving 21 bases between them. CDR3 loop: CASSGYPTRDPTDTQYF. The CDR3 DNA follows: TGTGCCAGCAGCGGCTACCCTACCCGGGACCCTACAGATACGCAGTATTTT.

By sample share, this clonotype is medium-sized. The rearrangement joins TRBV6-5 to TRBJ2-1; TRBD2 matches 9 bases. The V and J ends lost 2 bases and 7 bases, in that order; junction bases with no gene match: 3. The CDR3 has 14 residues. Germline lookup yields CDR1 MNHEY and CDR2 SVGAGI. The CDR3 nucleotides are TGTGCCAGCAGTTACCGGACTAGCGAAAATGAGCAGTTCTTC. It codes for CASSYRTSENEQFF.

The genes are TRBV20-1 and TRBJ2-5; D gene uncertain. Trimming removed 0 bases from V and 4 bases from J, with 15 bases in between. This CDR3 is 15 amino acids long. Germline V CDR1 and CDR2: DFQATT, SNEGSKA (reference sequence). The CDR3 sequence is CSARDPLVWRETQYF. CDR3 nucleotides: TGCAGTGCTAGAGATCCTCTAGTATGGAGAGAGACCCAGTACTTC.

V and J are TRBV10-3 and TRBJ2-7, with no clear D. The CDR3 extends over 12 amino acids. V gave up 4 bases and J gave up 3 bases, with 7 bases separating them. The V gene's germline CDR1 is ENHRY and CDR2 SYGVKD. CDR3 coding DNA: TGTGCCATCAGTGTTGGGGTCTACGAGCAGTACTTC. This encodes CAISVGVYEQYF.

This sequence joins TRBV10-3 and TRBJ1-2, with 10 positions matching TRBD1. The CDR3 loop spans 15 amino acids. From germline, CDR1 is ENHRY and CDR2 SYGVKD. After removal of 10 bases from V and 3 bases from J, the junction contained 11 bases not matched to a gene. In DNA form, the CDR3 reads TGTGCCACAAGACGACAGGGGGCTGAGGACTATGGCTACACCTTC. Its protein product is CATRRQGAEDYGYTF.

This clonotype was recorded once. The CDR3 bases are TGTGCCAGTAGAGACAGGGGGCATGGCTACACCTTC. It translates to CASRDRGHGYTF. The chain employs TRBV19 and TRBJ1-2; 10 bases map to TRBD1. The J segment lost 6 bases and the V segment lost 6 bases, leaving 1 base of the junction unmatched. Germline V gene sequence: CDR1 LNHDA, CDR2 SQIVND (reference sequence). This CDR3 spans 12 amino acids.

The chain combines TRBV19 with TRBJ1-5, with 8 bases that match TRBD1. This CDR3 has 13 amino acids. Looked up from germline, CDR1 is LNHDA and CDR2 is SQIVND (reference sequence). V was clipped by 9 bases and J by 7 bases; unmatched bases: 8. The chain's CDR3 is CASTTGGGQPQHF. The CDR3 region has the DNA TGTGCCAGCACTACAGGGGGAGGCCAGCCCCAGCATTTT.

This clonotype rates as medium-sized. The rearrangement links TRBV6-2 or TRBV6-3 to TRBJ1-2; D is possibly TRBD1 (5 bases). The CDR3 has 14 residues. The germline CDR1 and CDR2 sequences are MNHEY and SVGEGT. V was pared by 2 bases and J by 5 bases, with 12 bases between. In nucleotides, the CDR3 is TGTGCCAGCAGTTACCAGGGAAGAGGATATGGCTACACCTTC. Its protein product is CASSYQGRGYGYTF.

This clonotype was counted a single time. This chain joins TRBV6-5 and TRBJ1-5; D unclear. The CDR3 spans 12 residues. Germline loops: CDR1 MNHEY, CDR2 SVGAGI. V shed 6 bases and J shed 2 bases, with 5 bases lying between them. CDR3 sequence (DNA): TGTGCCAGCAGCTACGGCAATCAGCCCCAGCATTTT. It encodes CASSYGNQPQHF.

This sequence joins TRBV6-1 and TRBJ2-1, with TRBD2 identical over 14 bases. With 4 bases clipped from V and 2 bases from J, the junction kept 4 bases outside the gene matches. The CDR3 totals 17 residues. The germline gives CDR1 MNHNS, CDR2 SASEGT. In DNA form, the CDR3 reads TGTGCCAGCAGTGGTGGACTAGCGGGAGGCGCCTACAATGAGCAGTTCTTC. Amino acids: CASSGGLAGGAYNEQFF.

This clonotype was seen a handful of times. The chain carries TRBV20-1 and TRBJ1-5, with 7 bases identical to TRBD1. J was trimmed by 4 bases and V by 3 bases; bases with no gene match: 12. Germline CDR1 and CDR2: DFQATT and SNEGSKA (reference sequence). The CDR3 is 16 residues long. CDR3 in amino acids: CSASRGGAFNNQPQHF. In nucleotides, the CDR3 is TGCAGTGCTAGTAGAGGGGGCGCTTTCAATAATCAGCCCCAGCATTTT.

CDR3 DNA sequence: TGTGCCACCAGTGATTTCGGGGTCGGGGAGCTGTTTTTT. Protein sequence: CATSDFGVGELFF. This chain joins TRBV24-1 and TRBJ2-2; D is possibly TRBD2 (5 bases). Germline-derived CDR1 and CDR2 are KGHDR and SFDVKD. V lost 1 base and J lost 7, with 6 bases in between. The length of the CDR3 is 13 residues.

The chain is built from TRBV10-3 and TRBJ2-3; D gene unclear. The CDR3 is made up of 14 amino acids. Germline assignment: CDR1 ENHRY and CDR2 SYGVKD. V lost 1 base and J lost 4, with 9 bases in between. The chain's CDR3 is CAISEFNAADTQYF. DNA for the CDR3: TGTGCCATCAGTGAGTTTAACGCGGCAGATACGCAGTATTTT.

The V and J genes are TRBV20-1 and TRBJ2-7; D perhaps matches TRBD2 (7 bases). The V and J ends lost 3 bases and 6 bases respectively, with 15 bases between them. This CDR3 contains 13 residues. Germline CDR1 and CDR2: DFQATT and SNEGSKA (reference sequence). CDR3 sequence (DNA): TGCAGTGCTAGGAGGGGGGGCGAGGTCGAGCAGTACTTC. Translated, it gives CSARRGGEVEQYF.

Sample share makes this clonotype medium-sized (0.01 to 0.1%). This rearrangement joins TRBV7-9 to TRBJ2-5; D possibly uses TRBD1 or TRBD2 (5 bases each). The CDR3 has 15 amino acids. V dropped 2 bases and J dropped 5 bases, with 15 bases sitting between them. Germline CDR1 SEHNR, CDR2 FQNEAQ (reference sequence). CDR3 in DNA: TGTGCCAGCAGCTTAATCCCAGGGAGCCTGGAGACCCAGTACTTC. Translated, it gives CASSLIPGSLETQYF.

In nucleotides, the CDR3 is TGTGCCAGCTCACCTGAGGTCAATCAGCCCCAGCATTTT. It yields the protein CASSPEVNQPQHF. V is TRBV18 and J is TRBJ1-5, with D unclear. Trimming shortened V by 3 bases and J by 3 bases, and 6 bases separated the two germline ends. This CDR3 spans 13 amino acids. The germline CDR1 and CDR2 sequences are KGHSH and LQKENI. The full variable domain, with the rest looked up from reference TRBV18 and TRBJ1-5, is NAGVMQNPRHLVRRRGQEARLRCSPMKGHSHVYWYRQLPEEGLKFMVYLQKENIIDESGMPKERFSAEFPKEGPSILRIQQVVRGDSAAYFCASSPEVNQPQHFGDGTRLSIL.

The genes are TRBV20-1 and TRBJ1-1, with D possibly being TRBD1 (6 bases). Germline loops: CDR1 DFQATT, CDR2 SNEGSKA (reference sequence). Trimming pared 0 bases from V and 1 base from J, leaving 18 bases between. This CDR3 is 17 amino acids long. As DNA, the CDR3 is TGCAGTGCTAGAGATAAGGGGGGAGTAGCGACGAACACTGAAGCTTTCTTT. Its protein product is CSARDKGGVATNTEAFF.

This chain joins TRBV20-1 and TRBJ1-1; possibly TRBD1 for D (6 bases). V lost 3 bases, J lost 5 bases, and 22 bases lay in between. Germline-derived CDR1 and CDR2 are DFQATT and SNEGSKA (reference sequence). The CDR3 consists of 16 residues. CDR3 sequence: CSARGMRGTGWTEAFF. The CDR3 region has the DNA TGCAGTGCTAGGGGCATGAGGGGGACGGGTTGGACTGAAGCTTTCTTT.

This chain uses TRBV10-3 with TRBJ1-4; D is unclear. There are 13 residues in the CDR3. Germline loops: CDR1 ENHRY, CDR2 SYGVKD. V lost 4 bases and J lost 3, with 6 bases in between. CDR3 region: CAISGGSNEKLFF. CDR3 coding DNA: TGTGCCATCAGTGGAGGGTCTAATGAAAAACTGTTTTTT.

The rearrangement links TRBV11-2 to TRBJ1-2; the D gene is possibly TRBD1 (5 bases). In germline, CDR1 is SGHAT, CDR2 FQNNGV. The CDR3 has 14 amino acids. The ends were cut back, 5 bases at V and 5 bases at J, with 15 bases in the middle. This chain's CDR3 is CASSPLGGLYGYTF. Here the CDR3 DNA reads TGTGCCAGCAGCCCCCTGGGGGGGTTGTATGGCTACACCTTC. Full variable domain (rest looked up from reference TRBV11-2 and TRBJ1-2): EAGVAQSPRYKIIEKRQSVAFWCNPISGHATLYWYQQILGQGPKLLIQFQNNGVVDDSQLPKDRFSAERLKGVDSTLKIQPAKLEDSAVYLCASSPLGGLYGYTFGSGTRLTVV.